These T cell receptor beta chains were read from a single sample in a study of cytomegalovirus exposure and HLA in healthy donors. Here immunoSEQ multiplex PCR was the method, and the copy in TCRdb shows in-frame clones only, minus some. The sample records roughly 130,000 clones, approximately 84% being singletons. Sequencing used PBMCs. These receptors were collected from a woman between 40 and 55 years old in good health and CMV-seronegative. CDR3s include the opening cysteine and the closing phenylalanine or tryptophan. The D gene is left open where the match is weak. Size values are once, few and many counts, or a class for expanded clones, and some rows have none.

j_gene,d_gene,v_gene,abundance,CDR3aa,CDR3nt
TRBJ1-1,TRBD1,TRBV19,NA,CASSPGTGRNTEAFF,TGTGCCAGTAGTCCAGGGACAGGGCGGAACACTGAAGCTTTCTTT
TRBJ2-3,TRBD2,TRBV10-3,NA,CAISGGLAGRGDTQYF,TGTGCCATCAGTGGGGGACTAGCGGGACGGGGAGATACGCAGTATTTT
TRBJ2-2,NA,TRBV9,NA,CASSVRGSGTGELFF,TGTGCCAGCAGCGTCAGGGGATCGGGAACCGGGGAGCTGTTTTTT
TRBJ2-7,NA,TRBV15,NA,CATSTKMAVRYEQYF,TGTGCCACCAGCACCAAGATGGCGGTCCGCTACGAGCAGTACTTC
TRBJ1-5,NA,TRBV9,NA,CASSSTGDWQPQHF,TGTGCCAGCAGCTCTACCGGAGATTGGCAGCCCCAGCATTTT
TRBJ2-2,TRBD1,TRBV4-1,NA,CASSLQDRGDTGELFF,TGCGCCAGCAGCCTCCAGGACAGGGGGGACACCGGGGAGCTGTTTTTT
TRBJ2-7,TRBD2,TRBV28,NA,CASSLGTSFYEQYF,TGTGCCAGCAGTTTAGGGACTAGCTTCTACGAGCAGTACTTC
TRBJ2-1,NA,TRBV9,NA,CASSAADGSDNEQFF,TGTGCCAGCAGCGCCGCCGACGGGAGCGACAATGAGCAGTTCTTC
TRBJ2-5,TRBD2,TRBV9,NA,CASSVAVSGGPPSQEAQYF,TGTGCCAGCAGCGTAGCTGTTAGCGGGGGCCCTCCCTCCCAAGAGGCCCAGTACTTC
TRBJ2-3,NA,TRBV27,NA,CASSLGGYGSADTQYF,TGTGCCAGCAGTTTAGGCGGGTACGGCAGCGCAGATACGCAGTATTTT
TRBJ2-1,TRBD2,TRBV5-4,NA,CASSPRLAGAQNEQFF,TGTGCCAGCAGCCCCCGACTAGCGGGGGCGCAGAATGAGCAGTTCTTC
TRBJ1-1,TRBD1,TRBV28,NA,CASSFPGPGQGSRGLLNTEAFF,TGTGCCAGCAGTTTCCCAGGACCGGGACAGGGGAGTAGGGGGCTGCTGAACACTGAAGCTTTCTTT
TRBJ2-1,NA,TRBV5-1,few,CASSLGGNEQFF,TGCGCCAGCAGCTTGGGAGGCAATGAGCAGTTCTTC
TRBJ2-3,NA,TRBV5-6,NA,CASSLDRAETQYF,TGTGCCAGCAGCTTGGACAGGGCAGAAACGCAGTATTTT
TRBJ2-5,TRBD2,TRBV7-9,NA,CASSPFPGGETQYF,TGTGCCAGCAGCCCCTTTCCGGGAGGAGAGACCCAGTACTTC
TRBJ2-7,NA,TRBV27,NA,CASSLSGTGQSYEQYF,TGTGCCAGCAGTTTGTCTGGGACCGGACAGTCCTACGAGCAGTACTTC
TRBJ1-6,NA,TRBV10-3,NA,CAIGTSDSPLHF,TGTGCCATCGGGACTTCGGATTCACCCCTCCACTTT
TRBJ2-7,TRBD1,TRBV6-1,NA,CASRRQGANEQYF,TGTGCCAGCAGAAGACAGGGGGCCAACGAGCAGTACTTC
TRBJ2-6,NA,TRBV5-6,NA,CASTKAGLPNGLTF,TGTGCCAGCACCAAGGCCGGGTTACCCAACGGCCTGACTTTC
TRBJ2-1,NA,TRBV5-1,once,CASTLGSYNEQFF,TGCGCCAGCACGCTAGGCTCCTACAATGAGCAGTTCTTC
TRBJ1-5,NA,TRBV30,once,CAWSVQGGNQPQHF,TGTGCCTGGAGTGTACAGGGAGGCAATCAGCCCCAGCATTTT
TRBJ1-4,TRBD1,TRBV18,NA,CASSPRQGEEKLFF,TGTGCCAGCTCACCCAGACAGGGAGAGGAAAAACTGTTTTTT
TRBJ1-2,TRBD1,TRBV28,NA,CASRRDRGWANYGYTF,TGTGCCAGCCGCCGGGACAGGGGTTGGGCTAACTATGGCTACACCTTC
TRBJ1-1,NA,TRBV5-1,NA,CASSLDGNTNTEAFF,TGCGCCAGCAGCTTGGACGGGAATACGAACACTGAAGCTTTCTTT
TRBJ2-1,NA,TRBV6-6,NA,CASSYRGSSSYNEQFF,TGTGCCAGCAGTTATAGAGGCTCGAGCTCCTACAATGAGCAGTTCTTC
TRBJ1-5,NA,TRBV30,NA,CAWRAGERDNQPQHF,TGTGCCTGGAGAGCGGGGGAGAGGGACAATCAGCCCCAGCATTTT
TRBJ1-1,TRBD1,TRBV4-1,NA,CASSQVDRDDEAFF,TGCGCCAGCAGCCAAGTGGACAGGGATGATGAAGCTTTCTTT
TRBJ2-1,NA,TRBV5-1,NA,CASSEQGPNEQFF,TGCGCCAGCAGCGAACAGGGCCCCAATGAGCAGTTCTTC
TRBJ1-1,NA,TRBV28,NA,CASSSTGFRSEAFF,TGTGCCAGCAGTTCAACGGGGTTTAGGTCCGAAGCTTTCTTT
TRBJ1-2,TRBD1,TRBV6-5,NA,CASSTGGEASGYTF,TGTGCCAGCAGTACAGGGGGCGAGGCAAGTGGCTACACCTTC
TRBJ2-6,TRBD1,TRBV5-1,NA,CASSLRTGSPGKSGANVLTF,TGCGCCAGCAGCCTTAGGACAGGGTCGCCTGGAAAGTCTGGGGCCAACGTCCTGACTTTC
TRBJ2-5,TRBD2,TRBV7-8,NA,CASSKRGNQETQYF,TGTGCCAGCAGCAAGCGGGGTAACCAAGAGACCCAGTACTTC
TRBJ1-2,NA,TRBV27,NA,CASSLSGGNYGYTF,TGTGCCAGCAGTTTGAGTGGAGGGAACTATGGCTACACCTTC
TRBJ1-2,NA,TRBV5-1,once,CASRSGLGGGGYTF,TGCGCCAGCAGGTCGGGGTTGGGTGGGGGCGGCTACACCTTC
TRBJ1-4,NA,TRBV29-1,NA,CSVGDIATNEKLFF,TGCAGCGTTGGGGACATTGCAACTAATGAAAAACTGTTTTTT